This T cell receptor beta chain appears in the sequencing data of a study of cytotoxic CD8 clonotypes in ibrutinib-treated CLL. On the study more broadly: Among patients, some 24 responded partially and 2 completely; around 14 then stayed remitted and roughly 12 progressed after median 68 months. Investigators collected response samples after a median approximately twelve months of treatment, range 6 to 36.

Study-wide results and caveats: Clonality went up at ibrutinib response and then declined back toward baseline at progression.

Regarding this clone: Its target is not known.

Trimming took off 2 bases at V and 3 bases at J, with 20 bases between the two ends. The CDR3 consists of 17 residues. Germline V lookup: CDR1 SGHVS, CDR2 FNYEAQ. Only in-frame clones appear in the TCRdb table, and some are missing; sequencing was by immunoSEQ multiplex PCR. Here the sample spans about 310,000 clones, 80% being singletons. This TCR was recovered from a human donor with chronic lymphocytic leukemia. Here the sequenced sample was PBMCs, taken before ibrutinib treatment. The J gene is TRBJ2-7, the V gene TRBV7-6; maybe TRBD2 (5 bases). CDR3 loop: CASSLFLPSSRDYEQYF. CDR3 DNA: TGTGCCAGCAGCTTATTTCTTCCCTCTAGCCGCGACTACGAGCAGTACTTC.